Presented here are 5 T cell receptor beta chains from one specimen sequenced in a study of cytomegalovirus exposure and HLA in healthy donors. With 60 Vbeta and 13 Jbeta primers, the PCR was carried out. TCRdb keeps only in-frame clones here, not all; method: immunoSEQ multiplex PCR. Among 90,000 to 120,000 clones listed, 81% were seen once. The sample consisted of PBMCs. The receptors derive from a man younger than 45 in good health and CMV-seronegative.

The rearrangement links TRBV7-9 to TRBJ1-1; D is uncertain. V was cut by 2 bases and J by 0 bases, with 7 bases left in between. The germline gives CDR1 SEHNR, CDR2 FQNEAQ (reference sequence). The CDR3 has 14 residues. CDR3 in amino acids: CASSLHSLNTEAFF. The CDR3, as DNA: TGTGCCAGCAGCTTACACAGCCTGAACACTGAAGCTTTCTTT.

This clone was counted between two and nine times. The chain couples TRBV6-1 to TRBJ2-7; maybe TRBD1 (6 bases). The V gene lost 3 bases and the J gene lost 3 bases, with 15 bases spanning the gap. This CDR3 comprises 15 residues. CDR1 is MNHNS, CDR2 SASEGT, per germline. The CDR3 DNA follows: TGTGCCAGCAGTGACCCTACAGGGTCAAGCTACGAGCAGTACTTC. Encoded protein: CASSDPTGSSYEQYF.

CDR3 nucleotide sequence: TGTGCCAGCAGCCCCCGGACAGGGACTGGAAACACCATATATTTT. Translating it yields CASSPRTGTGNTIYF. The rearrangement links TRBV9 to TRBJ1-3; TRBD1 agrees at 8 bases. The CDR3 is 15 residues long. Germline-derived CDR1 and CDR2 are SGDLS and YYNGEE. V shed 4 bases and J 2 bases; nucleotides not matched to a gene: 5.

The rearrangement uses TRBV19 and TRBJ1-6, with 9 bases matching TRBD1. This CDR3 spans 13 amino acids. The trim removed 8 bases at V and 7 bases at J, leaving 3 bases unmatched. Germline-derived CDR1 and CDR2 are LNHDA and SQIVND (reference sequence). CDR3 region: CASRTGVNSPLHF. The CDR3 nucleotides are TGTGCCAGTCGGACAGGGGTAAATTCACCCCTCCACTTT.

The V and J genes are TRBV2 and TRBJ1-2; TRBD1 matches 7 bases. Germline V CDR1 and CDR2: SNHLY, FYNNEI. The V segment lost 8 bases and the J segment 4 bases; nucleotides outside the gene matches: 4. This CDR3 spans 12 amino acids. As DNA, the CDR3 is TGTGCCAGCCGGGACAGCTCCTATGGCTACACCTTC. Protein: CASRDSSYGYTF.